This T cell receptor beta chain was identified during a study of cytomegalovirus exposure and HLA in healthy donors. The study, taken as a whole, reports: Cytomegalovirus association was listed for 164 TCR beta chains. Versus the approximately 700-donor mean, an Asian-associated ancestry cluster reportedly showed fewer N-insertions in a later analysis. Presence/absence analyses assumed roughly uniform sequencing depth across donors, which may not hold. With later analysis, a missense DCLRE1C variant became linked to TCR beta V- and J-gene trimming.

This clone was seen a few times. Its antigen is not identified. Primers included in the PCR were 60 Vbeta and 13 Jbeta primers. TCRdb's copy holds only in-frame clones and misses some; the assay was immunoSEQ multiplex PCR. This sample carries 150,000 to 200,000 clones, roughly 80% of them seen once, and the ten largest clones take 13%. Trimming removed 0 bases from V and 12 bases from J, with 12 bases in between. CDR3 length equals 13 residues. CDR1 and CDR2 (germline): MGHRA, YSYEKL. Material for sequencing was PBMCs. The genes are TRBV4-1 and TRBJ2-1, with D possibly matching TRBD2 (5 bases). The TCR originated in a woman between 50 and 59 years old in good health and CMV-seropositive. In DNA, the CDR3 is TGCGCCAGCAGCCAAGAACCGGGGAGTAGGCAGTTCTTC. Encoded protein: CASSQEPGSRQFF.